This T cell receptor beta chain was identified in a study of T cells in tuberculosis. Study-level background: This South African cohort compared adolescents with or without latent tuberculosis against adults with active tuberculosis. Whole-study findings and limits: Smaller alpha distances in active tuberculosis partly reflected shorter CDR3-alpha lengths. Classification accuracy was 85% to 90% (AUROC more than 0.8) with the GMM-specific repertoire.

Only in-frame clones appear in the TCRdb table, and some are missing; sequencing was by immunoSEQ multiplex PCR. The sample shows tens of thousands of clones, around 90% of them seen only once. The CDR3 runs 14 residues. Germline V CDR1 and CDR2: SGDLS, YYNGEE. On this clone itself: What it binds is unknown. Mismatch with germline at one junction end may stem from a read error.

Adolescents were screened for latent TB by skin test and IGRA. The sequence came from a donor aged 10-35 years with latent tuberculosis or without tuberculosis infection. The rearrangement joins TRBV9 to TRBJ2-1, with a possible D match to TRBD2 (6 bases). The sequenced sample was PBMCs. The CDR3 is CASSAWDSNNEQFF. CDR3 DNA sequence: TGTGCCAGCAGCGCCTGGGACTCCAACAATGAGCAGTTCTTC.